This is a list of T cell receptor beta chains from one sample in a study of blood T cell repertoires in COVID-19. Here immunoSEQ multiplex PCR was the method, and the copy in TCRdb shows in-frame clones only, minus some. The sample lists 150,000 to 200,000 clones, about 93% occurring once. Sequenced: peripheral blood. These TCRs come from a woman in her forties or fifties with acute or convalescent COVID-19. Each CDR3 is given with its conserved first and last residue. The D gene is left open where the match is weak. Size values are once, few and many counts, or a class for expanded clones, and some rows have none.

TRBD1	TRBJ2-1	TRBV3-1/TRBV3-2	.	CASSNRDRVSYNEQFF	TGTGCCAGCAGCAACCGGGACAGGGTCTCCTACAATGAGCAGTTCTTC
.	TRBJ1-5	TRBV15	.	CATSRGLHSNQPQHF	TGTGCCACCAGCAGGGGACTTCATAGCAATCAGCCCCAGCATTTT
TRBD1	TRBJ2-1	TRBV19	once	CASSPGQGLVKKFF	TGTGCCAGTAGTCCTGGACAGGGTCTCGTGAAGAAGTTCTTC
.	TRBJ1-3	TRBV11-2	.	CASSSNRLKFTIYF	TGTGCCAGCAGCTCAAACAGGTTAAAGTTCACCATATATTTT
.	TRBJ1-6	TRBV7-5	.	CVRSLVCPSYNSPLHF	TGTGTCAGAAGCTTAGTTTGTCCTTCCTATAATTCACCCCTCCACTTT
TRBD1	TRBJ1-4	TRBV30	.	CARGQGVPNEKLFF	TGTGCCAGGGGACAGGGGGTTCCCAATGAAAAACTGTTTTTT
.	TRBJ2-1	TRBV18	.	CASSPPPGDYNEQFF	TGTGCCAGCTCACCCCCCCCAGGGGACTACAATGAGCAGTTCTTC
.	TRBJ1-5	TRBV30	.	CAWSVALPYSNQPQHF	TGTGCCTGGAGTGTAGCTCTCCCTTATAGCAATCAGCCCCAGCATTTT
TRBD1	TRBJ2-6	TRBV5-5	.	CASSWRTGLSSGANVLTF	TGTGCCAGCAGCTGGCGGACAGGGTTAAGTTCTGGGGCCAACGTCCTGACTTTC
.	TRBJ1-3	TRBV9	.	CASSVRGGLGNTIYF	TGTGCCAGCAGCGTACGGGGAGGGCTTGGAAACACCATATATTTT
.	TRBJ1-1	TRBV18	.	CASSQIRTPMNTEAFF	TGTGCCAGCTCACAAATCCGGACACCCATGAACACTGAAGCTTTCTTT
.	TRBJ1-1	TRBV5-4	.	CASSPGGRDTEAFF	TGTGCCAGCAGCCCCGGGGGGAGAGACACTGAAGCTTTCTTT
.	TRBJ2-7	TRBV6-2/TRBV6-3	.	CASSYSYGYEQYF	TGTGCCAGCAGTTACTCGTACGGGTACGAGCAGTACTTC
.	TRBJ2-2	TRBV5-3	.	CARSVTRNTGELFF	TGTGCCAGAAGCGTCACACGTAACACCGGGGAGCTGTTTTTT
.	TRBJ2-2	TRBV2	.	CASTTNTGELFF	TGTGCCAGCACTACGAACACCGGGGAGCTGTTTTTT
.	TRBJ1-6	TRBV30	.	CAWGREGGSYNSPLHF	TGTGCCTGGGGCCGGGAGGGAGGCTCCTATAATTCACCCCTCCACTTT